This T cell receptor beta chain stems from a study of control samples from healthy donors and cancer patients. Libraries were prepared by immunoSEQ multiplex PCR; TCRdb keeps only in-frame clonotypes and omits some of them. The sample holds approximately 130,000 clones, around nine tenths seen once. Sequencing was done on a sample of blood. This TCR was recovered from a man aged 30 to 45 in good health.

Written as DNA, the CDR3 is TGTGCCAGCAGTGAGGGAGACAGGGGCACAGATACGCAGTATTTT. Its translation is CASSEGDRGTDTQYF. This chain links TRBV2 with TRBJ2-3, with 7 bases aligning to TRBD1. From germline, CDR1 is SNHLY and CDR2 FYNNEI. V dropped 3 bases and J dropped 1; count of bases not matched to a gene: 4. The CDR3 length is 15 residues.